This TCR beta chain came from a study of regulatory T cells in long-lasting Graves disease. Regarding the study as a whole: Whereas about a thousand public clonotypes were shared by new patients, persistent patients shared more, at approximately 2,700. Preferential use of TRBV28, TRBJ1-2 and TRBJ2-5 was seen in persistent disease.

Time point meaning: newly diagnosed GD, antithyroid drugs for less than 3 months. RNA from PBMCs was the source of the TCR library. One endocrinology department in Xi'an, China, was where patients came from. About this clonotype itself: What it binds is not known.

The CDR3 is 13 amino acids. The V and J ends lost 3 bases and 0 bases respectively, with 2 bases between them. Germline assignment: CDR1 KGHDR and CDR2 SFDVKD. Arm-PCR of CDR3 regions and iRepertoire HTBI primers were used to build TCR beta libraries. TCRdb processed the multiplex PCR reads anew with MiXCR; each CDR3 protein has one entry. The table has approximately 490,000 distinct CDR3 sequences, roughly 15% seen once. In addition, the sample was reused for a study of T cells in Graves' hyperthyroidism and ophthalmopathy. From that paper: Separation of ophthalmopathy from stable hyperthyroidism was achieved by a 13 V-J model.

The genes are TRBV24-1 and TRBJ1-5; no reliable D call. The source of this sequence is a man aged 40-49 years with Graves disease. The sequenced sample was peripheral blood mononuclear cells (PBMCs), obtained at new diagnosis, from a patient treated with antithyroid drugs. DNA of the CDR3: TGTGCCACCAGTGATCATAGCAATCAGCCCCAGCATTTT. Its translation: CATSDHSNQPQHF.